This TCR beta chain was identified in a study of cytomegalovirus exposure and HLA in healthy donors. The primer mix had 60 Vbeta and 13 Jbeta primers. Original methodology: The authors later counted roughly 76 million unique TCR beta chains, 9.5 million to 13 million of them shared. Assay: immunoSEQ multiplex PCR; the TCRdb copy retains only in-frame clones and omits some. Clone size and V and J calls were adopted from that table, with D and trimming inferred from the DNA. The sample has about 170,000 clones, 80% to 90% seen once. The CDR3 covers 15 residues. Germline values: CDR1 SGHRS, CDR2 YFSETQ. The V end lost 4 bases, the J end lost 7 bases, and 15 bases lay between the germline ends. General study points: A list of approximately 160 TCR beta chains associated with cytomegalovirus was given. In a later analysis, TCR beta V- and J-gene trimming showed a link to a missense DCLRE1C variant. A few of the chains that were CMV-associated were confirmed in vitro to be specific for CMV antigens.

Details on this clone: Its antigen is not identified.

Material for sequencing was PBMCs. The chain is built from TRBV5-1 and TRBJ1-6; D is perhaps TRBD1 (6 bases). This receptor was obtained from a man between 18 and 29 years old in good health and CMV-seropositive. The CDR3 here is CASSPDRLENSPLHF. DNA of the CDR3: TGCGCCAGCAGCCCTGACAGGTTAGAGAATTCACCCCTCCACTTT.